This T cell receptor (beta chain) appears in the sequencing data of a study of blood T cell repertoires in COVID-19 (dated by TCRdb to 2018 to 2020). At the level of the whole study: The collaborator samples originated in the United States, Italy and Spain and spanned the acute and convalescent phases of COVID-19. The material from the prospective study consisted of cDNA or gDNA derived from T cells, B-cell-depleted T cells, or PBMCs. The repertoires were released in a freely available public database intended as a resource for research on the immune response to SARS-CoV-2. Samples came from the ongoing ImmuneRACE study (first 160 participants) plus 1,254 subjects from 6 global collaborators. Subjects who had been exposed to COVID-19, were actively infected with it, or had recovered from it provided the deeply sampled blood TCRbeta repertoires that made up the dataset. Sample metadata almost always included a de-identified subject ID, COVID-19 status, age in years and sex. Where HLA class I and class II types were available, the types were taken from metadata supplied by the sample provider, not from assay-based typing.

At one collaborating source in Seattle, patients were enrolled during active infection and were followed longitudinally through the course of disease. Whole blood was collected in K2EDTA tubes by collaborating institutions according to the institutions' own protocols. Collaborator samples were shipped for TCRbeta analysis as frozen whole blood, isolated PBMCs, or DNA extracted from either sample type. TCRbeta CDR3 regions were amplified from genomic DNA by means of the immunoSEQ Assay, a bias-controlled multiplex PCR. From the authors' description of their analysis: The number of nucleated cells in each sample was estimated by amplification of reference gene primers within the assay. To quantify the absolute abundance of each unique TCRbeta CDR3 rearrangement, sequence reads were collapsed and filtered. For each sample, productive Simpson clonality was calculated by taking the square root of Simpson's diversity index across productive rearrangements. The clones in this table, taken by TCRdb from immuneACCESS, are in-frame only. Not every clone is retained; where verified, under half of the shortfall comes from an unresolved V gene, and the cause of the rest is unknown. Clone size and V and J calls were adopted from that table, with D and trimming inferred from the DNA. Recorded for this sample are approximately 56,000 clones; about four fifths of them occurred a single time. The ten largest clones take up roughly 29% of the sample.

Its CDR3 holds 15 amino acids, cysteine through phenylalanine. CDR3 DNA only is kept here, 45 bases in frame from base 1. From V the trimming removes 3 bases and from J it removes 6 bases, while the gene matches leave 7 bases of the junction unaccounted for. CDR1 KGHSH and CDR2 LQKENI are derived from the germline V gene. With regard to this clone: Its antigen remains unidentified. Nothing much larger sits one base from this clone, and base qualities are not available.

The investigation overall reported the following: Clinical and demographic metadata were provided uncurated, with the amount varying by source and participant.

The chain is made from TRBV18 and TRBJ2-1; a stretch of 8 junction bases matches TRBD2. Sequencing was performed on peripheral blood. This sequence was found in a woman aged 80 or over with COVID-19, enrolled during active disease. The CDR3 has the sequence CASSPGTSGINEQFF. The DNA sequence reads TGTGCCAGCTCACCGGGCACTAGCGGAATCAATGAGCAGTTCTTC.